This T cell receptor beta chain was captured by sequencing in a study of yellow fever vaccine responses in identical twins. Study-wide results and caveats: Among the twins, the vaccine T cell response reportedly seemed partly convergent and partly personalized.

TCRdb fed the RT-PCR reads into MiXCR, producing one record per CDR3 protein. The data contain over 15,000 distinct CDR3 sequences, 80% to 85% of them singletons. About this clonotype: Its antigen remains unidentified.

V was trimmed by 4 bases and J by 3 bases, leaving 11 bases between them. There are 14 residues in the CDR3. The chain recombines TRBV12-3 or TRBV12-4 with TRBJ2-3; D assignment may be TRBD1 or TRBD2 (6 bases each). The specimen comprised T cells from blood (PBMCs), unsorted or a sorted subset (not recorded which), sampled before or after yellow fever vaccination (not recorded which). The clonotype was recovered from a woman aged 18-29 years who received the yellow fever vaccine. The CDR3 DNA reads TGTGCCAGCAGTTGGCCGGGGGCAACAGATACGCAGTATTTT. Protein sequence: CASSWPGATDTQYF.